These 11 T cell receptor beta chains originate from one sample sequenced in a study of blood T cell repertoires in COVID-19. Produced via immunoSEQ multiplex PCR; TCRdb's table is partial and in-frame only. In the table there are about 88,000 clones, about nine tenths of which are singletons. The sample was peripheral blood. The receptors were sampled from a male donor with acute or convalescent COVID-19.

The V and J genes are TRBV3-1 (or the pseudogene TRBV3-2) and TRBJ2-7; D gene unclear. The length of the CDR3 is 16 residues. The V end lost 1 base, the J end lost 0 bases, and 13 bases lay between the germline ends. Per germline, CDR1 LGHDT and CDR2 YNNKEL (reference sequence). The chain's CDR3 is CASSQGSPASSYEQYF. CDR3 in DNA: TGTGCCAGCAGCCAAGGGTCGCCAGCGAGCTCCTACGAGCAGTACTTC.

This chain links TRBV23-1 with TRBJ1-5; TRBD1 aligns across 9 bases. TRBV23-1 is classed as an ORF, of uncertain function. The CDR3 loop spans 21 amino acids. The ends lost 7 bases at V and 2 bases at J; junction bases unmatched: 24. The CDR3 loop reads CASNSTPGTGSPKSRNQPQHF. The DNA of the CDR3 is TGCGCCAGCAATTCGACTCCCGGGACAGGGAGCCCAAAAAGCCGCAATCAGCCCCAGCATTTT.

The rearrangement uses TRBV11-2 and TRBJ1-2, with 7 bases matching TRBD1. Germline V gene lookup returns CDR1 SGHAT and CDR2 FQNNGV. CDR3 length: 15 amino acids. V shed 1 base and J 2 bases; nucleotides not matched to a gene: 4. CDR3 amino acids: CASSLGGTANYGYTF. The CDR3 DNA is TGTGCCAGCAGCTTAGGGGGGACAGCCAACTATGGCTACACCTTC.

The gene calls are TRBV3-1 (or the pseudogene TRBV3-2) and TRBJ1-1, with D possibly TRBD1 on 6 matching bases. V lost 0 bases and J lost 2, with 10 bases in between. The CDR3 length is 15 residues. The germline V gene encodes CDR1 LGHDT and CDR2 YNNKEL (reference sequence). CDR3 sequence: CASSQEGRGNTEAFF. The DNA of the CDR3 is TGTGCCAGCAGCCAAGAGGGCAGGGGAAACACTGAAGCTTTCTTT.

The chain has TRBV18 and TRBJ2-3; TRBD1 might be the D (7 bases). Trimming left V 2 bases short and J 4 bases short, with 16 bases between. The CDR3 contains 16 residues. The V gene's germline CDR1 is KGHSH and CDR2 LQKENI. DNA for the CDR3: TGTGCCAGCTCACCAAGGGGGCCGGGGGCCCCAGATACGCAGTATTTT. This codes for CASSPRGPGAPDTQYF.

This rearrangement joins TRBV19 to TRBJ1-5; D perhaps matches TRBD1 (6 bases). With 7 bases removed from V and 2 bases from J, the gap between germline ends came to 15 bases. The CDR3 length is 15 residues. CDR1 is LNHDA, CDR2 SQIVND, per germline (reference sequence). The CDR3 sequence: CASTAGAWGNQPQHF. The CDR3 DNA is TGTGCCAGTACCGCGGGGGCCTGGGGCAATCAGCCCCAGCATTTT.

The CDR3 spells CASSPWATGGTEAFF. The CDR3 bases are TGTGCCAGCAGTCCTTGGGCCACGGGGGGCACTGAAGCTTTCTTT. This chain connects TRBV6-5 to TRBJ1-1; possible D gene TRBD1, 5 bases. Germline lookup yields CDR1 MNHEY and CDR2 SVGAGI. This CDR3 is 15 amino acids long. The V end was cut by 5 bases, the J end by 4 bases, with 17 bases between.

This chain links TRBV10-3 with TRBJ1-2, with 8 bases identical to TRBD1. The CDR3 length is 15 residues. Germline trimming cut 6 bases from V and 2 bases from J; bases unmatched to any gene: 8. Germline CDR1 ENHRY, CDR2 SYGVKD. The CDR3 reads CAISDRQGMNYGYTF. The CDR3 DNA reads TGTGCCATCAGCGATCGACAGGGGATGAACTATGGCTACACCTTC.

The V and J genes are TRBV7-6 and TRBJ1-4, with D possibly matching TRBD1 (5 bases). V lost 1 base and J 7 bases, leaving 16 bases between the germline ends. Germline lookup yields CDR1 SGHVS and CDR2 FNYEAQ. The CDR3 extends over 16 amino acids. The chain's CDR3 is CASSLGSGALGEKLFF. CDR3 nucleotides: TGTGCCAGCAGCTTAGGATCTGGGGCGTTAGGTGAAAAACTGTTTTTT. The full variable domain, its missing parts supplied by reference TRBV7-6 and TRBJ1-4, is GAGVSQSPRYKVTKRGQDVALRCDPISGHVSLYWYRQALGQGPEFLTYFNYEAQQDKSGLPNDRFSAERPEGSISTLTIQRTEQRDSAMYRCASSLGSGALGEKLFFGSGTQLSVL.

This chain uses TRBV7-9 with TRBJ2-1, with 14 bases matching TRBD2. Looked up from germline, CDR1 is SEHNR and CDR2 is FQNEAQ (reference sequence). V shed 5 bases and J 7 bases; nucleotides not matched to a gene: 7. This CDR3 has 16 amino acids. CDR3 in amino acids: CASSARTSGGWNEQFF. Written as DNA, the CDR3 is TGTGCCAGCAGCGCCCGGACTAGCGGGGGGTGGAATGAGCAGTTCTTC.

This chain uses TRBV6-5 with TRBJ1-1; TRBD1 is a possible D gene (6 bases). The CDR3 has 13 amino acids. The V gene's germline CDR1 is MNHEY and CDR2 SVGAGI. Deletions cut 6 bases from V and 0 bases from J, with 8 bases between. CDR3 coding DNA: TGTGCCAGCAGACCAGGGGTGAACACTGAAGCTTTCTTT. Protein: CASRPGVNTEAFF.